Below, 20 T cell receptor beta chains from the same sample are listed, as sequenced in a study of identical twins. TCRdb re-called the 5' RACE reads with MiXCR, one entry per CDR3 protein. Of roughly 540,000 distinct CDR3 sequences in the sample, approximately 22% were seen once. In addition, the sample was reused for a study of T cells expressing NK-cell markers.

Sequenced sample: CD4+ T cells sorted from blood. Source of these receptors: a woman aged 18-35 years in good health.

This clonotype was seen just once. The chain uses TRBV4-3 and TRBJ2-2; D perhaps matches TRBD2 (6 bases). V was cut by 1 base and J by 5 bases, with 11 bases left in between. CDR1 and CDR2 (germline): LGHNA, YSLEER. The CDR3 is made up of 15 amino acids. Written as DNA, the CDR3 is TGCGCCAGCAGCCAAGTCGGGGCGGGGACCGGGGAGCTGTTTTTT. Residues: CASSQVGAGTGELFF.

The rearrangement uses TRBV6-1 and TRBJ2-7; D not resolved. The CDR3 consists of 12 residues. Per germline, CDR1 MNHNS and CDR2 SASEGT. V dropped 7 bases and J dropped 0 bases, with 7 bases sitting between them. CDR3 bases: TGTGCCAGCAAGTTCTACTCCTACGAGCAGTACTTC. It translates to CASKFYSYEQYF.

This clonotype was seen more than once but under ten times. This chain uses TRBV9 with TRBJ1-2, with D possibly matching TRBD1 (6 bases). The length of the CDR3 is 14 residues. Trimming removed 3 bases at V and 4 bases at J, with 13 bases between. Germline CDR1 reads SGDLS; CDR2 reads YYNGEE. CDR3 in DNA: TGTGCCAGCAGCGGAGGACAGTCTCCCTATGGCTACACCTTC. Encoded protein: CASSGGQSPYGYTF.

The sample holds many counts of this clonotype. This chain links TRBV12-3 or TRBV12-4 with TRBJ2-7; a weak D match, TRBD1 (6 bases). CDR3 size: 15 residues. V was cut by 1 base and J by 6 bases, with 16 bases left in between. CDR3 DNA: TGTGCCAGCAGTTTAGGGGGGCACAGGGTTGGCGAGCAGTACTTC. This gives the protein CASSLGGHRVGEQYF.

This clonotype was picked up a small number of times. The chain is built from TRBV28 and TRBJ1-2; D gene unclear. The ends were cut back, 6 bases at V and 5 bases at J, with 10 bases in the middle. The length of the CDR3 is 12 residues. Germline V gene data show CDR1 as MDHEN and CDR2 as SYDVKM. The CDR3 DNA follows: TGTGCCAGCAGGACCAGCGGGTATGGCTACACCTTC. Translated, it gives CASRTSGYGYTF.

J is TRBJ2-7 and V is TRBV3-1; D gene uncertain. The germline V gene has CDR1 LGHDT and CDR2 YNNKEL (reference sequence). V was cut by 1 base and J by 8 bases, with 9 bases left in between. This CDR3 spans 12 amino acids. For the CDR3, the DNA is TGTGCCAGCAGCCAAGTAAGGGCAAAGCAGTACTTC. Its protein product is CASSQVRAKQYF.

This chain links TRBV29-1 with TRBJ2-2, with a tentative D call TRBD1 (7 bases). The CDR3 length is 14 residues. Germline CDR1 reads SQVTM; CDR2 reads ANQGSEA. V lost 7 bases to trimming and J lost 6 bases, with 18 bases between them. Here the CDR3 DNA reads TGCAGCGCCGGACAGGAAAGGGACTCCGGGGAGCTGTTTTTT. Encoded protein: CSAGQERDSGELFF.

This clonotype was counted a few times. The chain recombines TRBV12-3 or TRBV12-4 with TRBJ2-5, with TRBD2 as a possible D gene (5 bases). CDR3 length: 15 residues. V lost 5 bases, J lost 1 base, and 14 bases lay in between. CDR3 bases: TGTGCCAGCAGTACGACTAAAATCACCCAAGAGACCCAGTACTTC. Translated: CASSTTKITQETQYF.

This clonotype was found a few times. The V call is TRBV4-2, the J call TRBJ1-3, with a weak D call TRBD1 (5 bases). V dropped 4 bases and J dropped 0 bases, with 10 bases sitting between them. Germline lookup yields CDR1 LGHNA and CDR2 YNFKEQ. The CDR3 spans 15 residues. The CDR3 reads CASSPDSRSGNTIYF. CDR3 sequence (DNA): TGTGCCAGCAGCCCCGACAGCCGCTCTGGAAACACCATATATTTT.

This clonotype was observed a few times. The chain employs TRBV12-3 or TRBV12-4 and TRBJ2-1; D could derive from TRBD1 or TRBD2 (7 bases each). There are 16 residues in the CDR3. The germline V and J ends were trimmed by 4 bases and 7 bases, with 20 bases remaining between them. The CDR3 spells CASSSQGGGLMNEQFF. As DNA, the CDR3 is TGTGCCAGCAGTTCCCAGGGGGGGGGGCTTATGAATGAGCAGTTCTTC.

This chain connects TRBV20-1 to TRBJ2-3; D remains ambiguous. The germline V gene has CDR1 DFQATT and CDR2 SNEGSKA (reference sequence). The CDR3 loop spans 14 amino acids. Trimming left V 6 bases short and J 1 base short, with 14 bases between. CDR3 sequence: CSATWAGGTDTQYF. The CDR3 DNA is TGCAGTGCCACCTGGGCTGGGGGCACAGATACGCAGTATTTT.

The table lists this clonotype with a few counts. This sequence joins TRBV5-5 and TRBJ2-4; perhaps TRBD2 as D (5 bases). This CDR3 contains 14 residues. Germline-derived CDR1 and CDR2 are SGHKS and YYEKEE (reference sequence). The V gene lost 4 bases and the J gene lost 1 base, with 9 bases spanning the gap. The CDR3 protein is CASSGSFAKNIQYF. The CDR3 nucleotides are TGTGCCAGCAGCGGGAGTTTTGCCAAAAACATTCAGTACTTC.

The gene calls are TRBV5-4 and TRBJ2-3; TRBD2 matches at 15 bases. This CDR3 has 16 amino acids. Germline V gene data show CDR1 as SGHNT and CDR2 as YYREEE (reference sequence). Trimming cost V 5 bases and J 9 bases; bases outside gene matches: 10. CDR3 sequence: CASRHRTSGGAGTQYF. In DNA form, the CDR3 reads TGTGCCAGCAGACACCGGACTAGCGGGGGGGCCGGGACGCAGTATTTT.

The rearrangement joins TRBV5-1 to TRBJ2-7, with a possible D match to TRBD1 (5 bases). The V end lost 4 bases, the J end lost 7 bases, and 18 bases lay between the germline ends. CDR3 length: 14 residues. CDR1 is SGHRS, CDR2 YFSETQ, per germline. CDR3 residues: CASSGALTAREQYF. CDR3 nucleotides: TGCGCCAGCAGCGGGGCCCTCACGGCGAGGGAGCAGTACTTC.

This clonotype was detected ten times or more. The CDR3 bases are TGCAGTGCTACCGCCGACAGTAACACTGAAGCTTTCTTT. Amino acid sequence: CSATADSNTEAFF. This chain joins TRBV20-1 and TRBJ1-1; D is perhaps TRBD1 (5 bases). V dropped 4 bases and J dropped 2 bases, with 11 bases sitting between them. This CDR3 is built from 13 residues. Germline V gives CDR1 DFQATT, CDR2 SNEGSKA (reference sequence).

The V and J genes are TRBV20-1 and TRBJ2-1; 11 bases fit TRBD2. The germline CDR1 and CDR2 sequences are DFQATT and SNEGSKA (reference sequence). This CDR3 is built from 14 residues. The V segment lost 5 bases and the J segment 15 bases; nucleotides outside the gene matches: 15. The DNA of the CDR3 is TGCAGTGCTCTAAGTAGCGGGAGGGATAATAGGCTGTTCTTC. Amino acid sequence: CSALSSGRDNRLFF.

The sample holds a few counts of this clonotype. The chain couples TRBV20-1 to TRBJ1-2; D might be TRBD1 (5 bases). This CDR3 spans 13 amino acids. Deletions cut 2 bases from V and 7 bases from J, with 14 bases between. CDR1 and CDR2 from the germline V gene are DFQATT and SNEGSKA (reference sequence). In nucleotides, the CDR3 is TGCAGTGCTAGATCGGGGGGAGAGACTGGCTACACCTTC. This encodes CSARSGGETGYTF.

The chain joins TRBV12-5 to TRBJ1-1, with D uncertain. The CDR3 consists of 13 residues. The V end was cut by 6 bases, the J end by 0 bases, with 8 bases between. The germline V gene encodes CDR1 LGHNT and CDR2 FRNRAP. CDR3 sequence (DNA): TGTGCTAGTGGCTCAAGACTGAACACTGAAGCTTTCTTT. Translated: CASGSRLNTEAFF.

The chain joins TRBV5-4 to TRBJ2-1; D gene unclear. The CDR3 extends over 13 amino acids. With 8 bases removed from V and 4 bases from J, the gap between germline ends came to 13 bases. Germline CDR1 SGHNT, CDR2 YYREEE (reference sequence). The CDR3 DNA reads TGTGCCAGGGGCTCCGGGCGATACAATGAGCAGTTCTTC. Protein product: CARGSGRYNEQFF.

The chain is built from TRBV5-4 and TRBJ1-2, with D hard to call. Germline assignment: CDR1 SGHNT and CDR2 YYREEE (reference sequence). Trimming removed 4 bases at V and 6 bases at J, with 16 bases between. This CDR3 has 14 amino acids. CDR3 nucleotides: TGTGCCAGCAGCCGAATGGATGTCGGGAATGGCTACACCTTC. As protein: CASSRMDVGNGYTF. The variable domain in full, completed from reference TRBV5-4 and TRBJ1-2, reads ETGVTQSPTHLIKTRGQQVTLRCSSQSGHNTVSWYQQALGQGPQFIFQYYREEENGRGNFPPRFSGLQFPNYSSELNVNALELDDSALYLCASSRMDVGNGYTFGSGTRLTVV.